This TCR beta chain appears in the sequencing data of a study of a mutant IDH1 vaccine in newly diagnosed glioma. Study information: Patients were started on vaccination 4-6 weeks after radiotherapy alone, or with temozolomide cycles. Beforehand, treatment had been radiotherapy, temozolomide, or both; the majority received both.

Time point given: week 23, last vaccination. All doses held 300 ug of mutant IDH1 20-mer peptide, with topical imiquimod. The donors had new WHO grade 3 or 4 astrocytomas; these were IDH1-mutant and ATRX-lost. The assay was immunoSEQ multiplex PCR, and TCRdb's table has in-frame clones only and misses some. The sample lists approximately 57,000 clones, around 80% seen once, with about 8.8% in the top ten. Note on this clone: Its specificity is not known.

This CDR3 comprises 14 residues. V lost 2 bases and J lost 5; bases outside the gene matches: 4. Germline V gene lookup returns CDR1 SGHRS and CDR2 YFSETQ. This sequence originates from a woman aged 40 to 50 with glioma. Some clones in this sample may be carry-over from other donors' samples. The sequences come from PBMCs, collected from a glioma patient whose treatment included an IDH1 peptide vaccine. The chain carries TRBV5-1 and TRBJ2-3; the match to TRBD2 covers 8 bases. The CDR3 bases are TGCGCCAGCAGCTTCGGGGGGGCGGGAGATACGCAGTATTTT. It translates to CASSFGGAGDTQYF.